Following are 32 T cell receptor beta chains from one sample sequenced in a study of patients with pleural tuberculosis (dated by TCRdb to about 2014). This sample was sequenced with an Illumina Genome Analyzer IIx. TCRdb redid the processing of the public reads, applying fastp at Q25 and MiXCR, and retained in-frame beta chains. Rows matching on CDR3 protein sequence are summarized as one entry with the most common DNA and genes. The sample data list 45,000 to 55,000 distinct CDR3 sequences, and about 7.9% of these were observed just once. The ten largest clones capture about 16% of the sample. The receptors were sampled from a human donor with pleural tuberculosis.

The chain couples TRBV11-1 to TRBJ2-3; 7 positions agree with TRBD2. The CDR3 is made up of 15 amino acids. Unmatched junction bases numbered 7, after V lost 3 bases and J lost 4 bases. Germline V CDR1 and CDR2: SGHAT, FQDESV (reference sequence). CDR3 protein: CASSLTSGKADTQYF. In DNA form, the CDR3 reads TGTGCCAGCAGCTTGACGAGCGGGAAGGCAGATACGCAGTATTTT.

This clonotype was observed a handful of times. This chain connects TRBV11-2 to TRBJ2-3; either TRBD1 or TRBD2 may supply D (5 bases each). The CDR3 has 14 residues. The V end was cut by 5 bases, the J end by 4 bases, with 13 bases between. Per the germline V gene, CDR1 is SGHAT and CDR2 is FQNNGV. CDR3 nucleotides: TGTGCCAGCAGCCCTACCCAGGGAGCAGATACGCAGTATTTT. It is translated as CASSPTQGADTQYF.

The sample holds many counts of this clonotype. The chain employs TRBV13 and TRBJ2-7; TRBD1 matches at 8 bases. The CDR3 has 16 amino acids. The trim removed 5 bases at V and 4 bases at J, leaving 13 bases unmatched. Germline V gene sequence: CDR1 PRHDT, CDR2 FYEKMQ (reference sequence). Here the CDR3 reads CASSRTGTGETYEQYV. CDR3 nucleotides: TGTGCCAGCAGCAGAACCGGGACAGGAGAAACTTACGAGCAGTACGTC.

Many counts were recorded for this clonotype. The V gene is TRBV27, the J gene TRBJ1-3, with D tentatively TRBD1 (5 bases). The germline V and J ends were trimmed by 4 bases and 0 bases, with 10 bases remaining between them. The CDR3 sequence is 15 residues long. Germline lookup yields CDR1 MNHEY and CDR2 SMNVEV (reference sequence). The CDR3 loop reads CASSSAGTSGNTIYF. CDR3 sequence (DNA): TGTGCCAGCAGTTCCGCAGGGACCTCTGGAAACACCATATATTTT.

This clonotype appeared many times. The junction and the germline gene differ at one end; a read error may be behind it. The chain has TRBV28 and TRBJ2-1; D is possibly TRBD2 (6 bases). The CDR3 has 13 residues. Germline V CDR1 and CDR2: MDHEN, SYDVKM. The CDR3 reads CASNSGSHNKQFF. CDR3 DNA: TGTGCCAGCAATAGCGGTTCACACAATAAGCAGTTCTTC.

This clonotype was detected ten times or more. This chain connects TRBV6-1 to TRBJ2-3; D is tentatively TRBD1 or TRBD2 (5 bases each). In germline, CDR1 is MNHNS, CDR2 SASEGT. This CDR3 is 14 amino acids long. Trimming left V 5 bases short and J 3 bases short, with 12 bases between. CDR3 sequence: CASSRGRETDTQYF. CDR3 coding DNA: TGTGCCAGCAGTCGGGGCAGGGAGACAGATACGCAGTATTTT.

This clonotype was recorded many times. The chain employs TRBV6-2 or TRBV6-3 and TRBJ1-2, with unresolved D. V was shortened by 2 bases and J by 6 bases, with 16 bases between the two germline ends. The germline V gene has CDR1 MNHEY and CDR2 SVGEGT. This CDR3 comprises 15 residues. The DNA for the CDR3 is TGTGCCAGCAGTTACAGCCAGAGAAGAGTGGATGGCTACACCTTC. Protein sequence: CASSYSQRRVDGYTF.

The sample holds many counts of this clonotype. The chain has TRBV15 and TRBJ2-3; no definite D call. V gave up 0 bases and J gave up 0 bases, with 13 bases separating them. Germline V gives CDR1 LNHNV, CDR2 YYDKDF (reference sequence). The CDR3 is 17 residues long. CDR3 amino acids: CATSRDQVAYSTDTQYF. In nucleotides, the CDR3 is TGTGCCACCAGCAGAGATCAAGTAGCTTATAGCACAGATACGCAGTATTTT.

This clonotype has at least ten counts. The rearrangement uses TRBV13 and TRBJ2-1, with 12 positions matching TRBD2. J lost 0 bases, V lost 5 bases, and 2 bases had no gene match. The CDR3 length is 16 residues. The germline V gene encodes CDR1 PRHDT and CDR2 FYEKMQ (reference sequence). The CDR3 DNA follows: TGTGCCAGCAGCGGACTAGCGGGAAGCTCCTACAATGAGCAGTTCTTC. This gives the protein CASSGLAGSSYNEQFF.

The V and J genes are TRBV11-1 and TRBJ1-5; 7 bases are a match to TRBD1. Germline trimming cut 6 bases from V and 4 bases from J; bases unmatched to any gene: 12. Germline V gene lookup returns CDR1 SGHAT and CDR2 FQDESV (reference sequence). The CDR3 consists of 16 residues. DNA of the CDR3: TGTGCCAGCAGGTGGGAGGAGGGGGCGCGAAATCAGCCCCAGCATTTT. Protein product: CASRWEEGARNQPQHF.

This clonotype was counted at least ten times. The rearrangement joins TRBV24-1 to TRBJ2-3, with D uncertain. This CDR3 has 13 amino acids. Trimming took 4 bases from V and 2 from J, leaving 6 bases between them. Germline V CDR1 and CDR2: KGHDR, SFDVKD. In DNA form, the CDR3 reads TGTGCCACCAGTGACAGAGTCACAGATACGCAGTATTTT. Its protein product is CATSDRVTDTQYF.

This clonotype was counted many times. J is TRBJ2-7 and V is TRBV19; no firm D call. The CDR3 is 13 amino acids. Deletions cut 6 bases from V and 0 bases from J, with 9 bases between. Germline assignment: CDR1 LNHDA and CDR2 SQIVND (reference sequence). The CDR3 nucleotides are TGTGCCAGTAGCTTGGACGCCTCCTACGAGCAGTACTTC. This translates into CASSLDASYEQYF.

The J gene is TRBJ2-7, the V gene TRBV25-1, with 8 bases lining up with TRBD2. CDR1 is MGHDK, CDR2 SYGVNS, per germline. J gave up 4 bases and V 9 bases, and 17 bases lay outside the gene matches. This CDR3 has 16 amino acids. CDR3 protein: CASCPPFGRAGYEQYF. CDR3 nucleotide sequence: TGTGCCAGTTGCCCCCCCTTCGGGAGGGCCGGTTACGAGCAGTACTTC.

In its sample, this clonotype was seen many times. V usage is TRBV5-1 and J usage is TRBJ1-5; 7 bases line up with TRBD1. Unmatched junction bases numbered 8, after V lost 5 bases and J lost 3 bases. Per germline, CDR1 SGHRS and CDR2 YFSETQ. This CDR3 has 15 amino acids. As DNA, the CDR3 is TGCGCCAGCAGGGCAGAGACAGGGACCAATCAGCCCCAGCATTTT. Amino acid sequence: CASRAETGTNQPQHF. Using reference TRBV5-1 and TRBJ1-5 for the parts outside the CDR3, the full variable domain is KAGVTQTPRYLIKTRGQQVTLSCSPISGHRSVSWYQQTPGQGLQFLFEYFSETQRNKGNFPGRFSGRQFSNSRSEMNVSTLELGDSALYLCASRAETGTNQPQHFGDGTRLSIL.

Concerning this clonotype itself: One end of the junction is discordant with germline, which a read error may explain. The chain recombines TRBV29-1 with TRBJ2-1; the D gene is possibly TRBD2 (5 bases). CDR3 length: 11 residues. Germline CDR1 is SQVTM and CDR2 is ANQGSEA. Here the CDR3 reads CSVGGLNGQFF. CDR3 nucleotides: TGCAGCGTTGGAGGGCTAAATGGGCAGTTCTTC.

Many counts were recorded for this clonotype. The chain links TRBV6-1 to TRBJ2-3; D may be TRBD1 (5 bases). The V end lost 2 bases, the J end lost 9 bases, and 15 bases lay between the germline ends. CDR3 length: 14 amino acids. Germline CDR1 is MNHNS and CDR2 is SASEGT. CDR3 loop: CASSEWSRGTTQYF. CDR3 nucleotide sequence: TGTGCCAGCAGTGAATGGTCTAGGGGTACAACGCAGTATTTT.

Ten or more counts support this clonotype. Possible read error: a much larger clone is one base away. This chain joins TRBV28 and TRBJ1-5; D not resolved. The V gene's germline CDR1 is MDHEN and CDR2 SYDVKM. The V end lost 8 bases, the J end lost 5 bases, and 13 bases lay between the germline ends. The CDR3 spans 13 residues. This chain's CDR3 is CASGPVGDQPQHF. The CDR3 coding sequence is TGTGCCAGCGGCCCGGTCGGGGATCAGCCCCAGCATTTT.

The sample holds a few counts of this clonotype. The chain joins TRBV11-2 to TRBJ2-1, with D unclear. With 3 bases removed from V and 6 bases from J, the gap between germline ends came to 9 bases. This CDR3 region has 13 residues. The germline CDR1 and CDR2 sequences are SGHAT and FQNNGV. The CDR3 DNA reads as TGTGCCAGCAGCTTTGGTCCCGGCAATGAGCAGTTCTTC. The encoded protein is CASSFGPGNEQFF.

The J gene is TRBJ2-1, the V gene TRBV11-1; D is possibly TRBD2 (6 bases). The CDR3 covers 17 residues. V was clipped by 1 base and J by 8 bases, with 21 bases between them. Germline V gene sequence: CDR1 SGHAT, CDR2 FQDESV (reference sequence). The CDR3 DNA sequence: TGTGCCAGCAGCTTAGGACGACTAGGCGATTCGGCTTATGAGCAGTTCTTC. This sequence encodes CASSLGRLGDSAYEQFF.

This clonotype has only a few counts. The chain recombines TRBV11-2 with TRBJ2-7, with D possibly matching TRBD1 (6 bases). Between the trimmed V and J ends, which lost 5 bases and 3 bases, there was a span of 11 bases. The CDR3 extends over 13 amino acids. Germline lookup yields CDR1 SGHAT and CDR2 FQNNGV. Here the CDR3 reads CASSPQGHYEQYV. In DNA form, the CDR3 reads TGTGCCAGCAGCCCACAGGGTCACTACGAGCAGTACGTC.

The chain employs TRBV5-1 and TRBJ1-1, with no clear D. V dropped 4 bases and J dropped 4 bases, with 17 bases sitting between them. In germline, CDR1 is SGHRS, CDR2 YFSETQ. The CDR3 has 15 amino acids. The CDR3 is CASSLGGSLFTEAFF. The CDR3 DNA is TGCGCCAGCAGCCTTGGCGGGAGTTTGTTCACTGAAGCTTTCTTT.

This clonotype was seen only a few times. This sequence joins TRBV3-1 and TRBJ2-1; 7 nucleotides match TRBD1. CDR1 and CDR2 (germline): LGHDT, YNNKEL (reference sequence). There are 16 residues in the CDR3. V gave up 4 bases and J gave up 8 bases; unmatched junction bases: 14. CDR3 bases: TGTGCCAGCAGCCCAACAGGGGACAGAGTGCGCTATGAGCAGTTCTTC. Amino acids: CASSPTGDRVRYEQFF.

About this clonotype: A much larger clone lies one base from this, so it may be a read error. The conserved phenylalanine or tryptophan is not found at the CDR3 terminus, so this likely reflects a read error. The chain couples TRBV29-1 to TRBJ1-2, with D maybe TRBD1 (5 bases). Germline V CDR1 and CDR2: SQVTM, ANQGSEA. Trimming left V 6 bases short and J 4 bases short, with 12 bases between. This CDR3 comprises 12 residues. The DNA of the CDR3 is TGCAGCGTAGACCCAGGGAGCTATGGCTACACCTCC. Its translation is CSVDPGSYGYTS.

Many counts were recorded for this clonotype. The chain uses TRBV6-1 and TRBJ2-6, with D tentatively TRBD2 (5 bases). Trimming shortened V by 9 bases and J by 3 bases, and 12 bases separated the two germline ends. Germline V gives CDR1 MNHNS, CDR2 SASEGT. CDR3 length: 14 amino acids. This CDR3 reads CASREGSGANVLTF. The DNA for the CDR3 is TGTGCCAGTAGGGAAGGGAGTGGGGCCAACGTCCTGACTTTC.

V gene TRBV24-1 combines with J gene TRBJ2-1, with a weak D call TRBD1 (6 bases). The ends were cut back, 0 bases at V and 6 bases at J, with 11 bases in the middle. Germline CDR1 KGHDR, CDR2 SFDVKD. CDR3 length equals 15 residues. This chain's CDR3 is CATSDLMVGGNEQFF. In DNA, the CDR3 is TGTGCCACCAGTGATTTGATGGTAGGGGGCAATGAGCAGTTCTTC.

This clonotype was detected ten times or more. This chain joins TRBV12-3 or TRBV12-4 and TRBJ2-5, with 10 nucleotides matching TRBD2. V dropped 5 bases and J dropped 5; count of bases not matched to a gene: 11. The CDR3 sequence is 16 residues long. CDR3 sequence: CASSTLLAGERETQYF. CDR3 coding DNA: TGTGCCAGCAGTACACTGCTAGCGGGAGAGAGGGAGACCCAGTACTTC.

This clonotype came up a few times. V and J are TRBV19 and TRBJ1-2; D remains ambiguous. Trimming stripped 4 bases from V and 0 bases from J, with 12 bases between. The CDR3 has 15 amino acids. The germline gives CDR1 LNHDA, CDR2 SQIVND (reference sequence). In DNA, the CDR3 is TGTGCCAGTAGTACCCTCGGGATAGCTAACTATGGCTACACCTTC. Translating it yields CASSTLGIANYGYTF.

The chain joins TRBV29-1 to TRBJ2-5; 9 positions agree with TRBD2. With 4 bases clipped from V and 5 bases from J, the junction kept 5 bases outside the gene matches. The CDR3 loop spans 13 amino acids. Germline lookup yields CDR1 SQVTM and CDR2 ANQGSEA. CDR3 in amino acids: CSVVGSGSETQYF. The DNA for the CDR3 is TGCAGCGTTGTCGGTAGCGGGAGTGAGACCCAGTACTTC.

This clonotype has a handful of counts. The genes are TRBV29-1 and TRBJ2-2; D not certain. The CDR3 sequence is 13 residues long. Trimming shortened V by 1 base and J by 1 base, and 4 bases separated the two germline ends. Germline V gene sequence: CDR1 SQVTM, CDR2 ANQGSEA. The CDR3: CSVEAQNTGELFF. The DNA for the CDR3 is TGCAGCGTTGAAGCCCAGAACACCGGGGAGCTGTTTTTT.

Points on this clonotype: This may be a read error, as it is one base from a much larger clone. The CDR3 spells CASSEFRVTLYF. The CDR3 DNA follows: TGTGCCAGCAGTGAATTTCGTGTTACGCTGTATTTT. This chain joins TRBV28 and TRBJ2-3, with no clear D. The CDR3 length is 12 residues. The germline V gene has CDR1 MDHEN and CDR2 SYDVKM.

In this sample, this clonotype turned up many times. This chain connects TRBV28 to TRBJ2-3, with TRBD2 matching 8 bases. After removal of 2 bases from V and 3 bases from J, the junction contained 4 bases not matched to a gene. The CDR3 has 15 amino acids. The germline CDR1 and CDR2 sequences are MDHEN and SYDVKM. The CDR3 protein is CASSLVAGTTDTQYF. In DNA form, the CDR3 reads TGTGCCAGCAGTTTAGTAGCGGGGACGACAGATACGCAGTATTTT.

This clonotype came up many times. The CDR3 spells CASRDRFAGNQPQHF. As DNA, the CDR3 is TGTGCCAGCAGGGACAGGTTCGCCGGAAATCAGCCCCAGCATTTT. V gene TRBV6-4 combines with J gene TRBJ1-5; 7 positions match TRBD1. CDR3 size: 15 residues. Germline V CDR1 and CDR2: MRHNA, SNTAGT. After removal of 6 bases from V and 4 bases from J, the junction contained 9 bases not matched to a gene.